One and the same sample provided the 25 T cell receptor beta chains below, sequenced in a study of CD8+CD57+ T cells in acquired aplastic anemia (dated by TCRdb to 2017 to 2018). This sample was sequenced with an Illumina HiSeq 2000. Genomic DNA served as template for TCR beta VDJ combination and CDR3 sequence profiling. The public sequencing data were trimmed at Q25 with fastp and processed into clonotypes with MiXCR by TCRdb, which kept only in-frame beta chains. All rows with the same CDR3 protein become a single entry with the most common DNA and genes. In this sample the table shows around 400,000 distinct CDR3 sequences, roughly 64% of which occur a single time. Clones ranked in the top ten supply 4% of the sample. Sequences were obtained from sorted CD4+, CD8+, or CD8+CD57+ T cells (not recorded which) from PBMCs. The origin of the receptors is a human donor in good health, serving as a control.

The sample holds many counts of this clonotype. This chain uses TRBV29-1 with TRBJ1-4; perhaps TRBD1 as D (6 bases). This CDR3 spans 14 amino acids. The V end lost 6 bases, the J end lost 3 bases, and 14 bases lay between the germline ends. Germline CDR1 SQVTM, CDR2 ANQGSEA. Written as DNA, the CDR3 is TGCAGCGTGGCCTGGGGGCGGCCTAATGAAAAACTGTTTTTT. Translation gives CSVAWGRPNEKLFF.

V gene TRBV11-2 combines with J gene TRBJ1-2; D possibly corresponds to TRBD1 (5 bases). V was clipped by 5 bases and J by 5 bases, with 15 bases between them. Looked up from germline, CDR1 is SGHAT and CDR2 is FQNNGV. The CDR3 has 14 amino acids. The CDR3 spells CASSPAGTSYGYTF. The CDR3 DNA follows: TGTGCCAGCAGCCCCGCGGGGACTAGTTATGGCTACACCTTC. Combining the CDR3 with reference TRBV11-2 and TRBJ1-2 gives the whole variable domain EAGVAQSPRYKIIEKRQSVAFWCNPISGHATLYWYQQILGQGPKLLIQFQNNGVVDDSQLPKDRFSAERLKGVDSTLKIQPAKLEDSAVYLCASSPAGTSYGYTFGSGTRLTVV.

On this clonotype: This may come from a read error, since a much larger clone is one base off. This chain uses TRBV7-8 with TRBJ2-5; D assignment may be TRBD1 or TRBD2 (5 bases each). Trimming removed 1 base from V and 10 bases from J, with 13 bases in between. From germline, CDR1 is SGHVS and CDR2 FQNEAQ. CDR3 length: 13 amino acids. The CDR3: CASSLVVGTGQYF. DNA for the CDR3: TGTGCCAGCAGCTTAGTGGTGGGGACGGGCCAGTACTTC.

This clonotype has just a few counts. This chain uses TRBV19 with TRBJ1-1, with D possibly matching TRBD1 (5 bases). Germline-derived CDR1 and CDR2 are LNHDA and SQIVND (reference sequence). The CDR3 length is 16 residues. V was clipped by 5 bases and J by 0 bases, with 16 bases between them. In DNA, the CDR3 is TGTGCCAGTAGTGGGGGGGGGGGTGTTATGAACACTGAAGCTTTCTTT. The encoded protein is CASSGGGGVMNTEAFF.

The genes are TRBV15 and TRBJ2-7; no reliable D call. This CDR3 is built from 15 residues. Germline assignment: CDR1 LNHNV and CDR2 YYDKDF (reference sequence). V was cut by 0 bases and J by 3 bases, with 12 bases left in between. CDR3 nucleotides: TGTGCCACCAGCAGAGATCCTGGCGAGGTCTACGAGCAGTACTTC. This encodes CATSRDPGEVYEQYF.

This clonotype was recorded many times. V usage is TRBV5-1 and J usage is TRBJ2-7, with 7 bases lining up with TRBD1. Germline V gene lookup returns CDR1 SGHRS and CDR2 YFSETQ. V shed 5 bases, J shed 5 bases, and the junction held 4 bases outside the gene matches. This CDR3 region has 12 residues. The CDR3 coding sequence is TGCGCCAGCAGAATCGACAGGGACGAGCAGTACTTC. Its protein product is CASRIDRDEQYF.

Remarks on this clonotype: The conserved closing phenylalanine or tryptophan is absent in this CDR3, likely reflecting a read error. The DNA is omitted, as the CDR3 cannot be located on it reliably, and the CDR3 follows TCRdb's listing. The chain combines TRBV2 with TRBJ2-3; the D call TRBD1 from the table was never checked on the DNA. Including both end residues, the CDR3 is 16 amino acids long. Germline assignment: CDR1 SNHLY and CDR2 FYNNEI. CDR3 region: CASSHTRGGDSAPQFG.

This clonotype was seen repeatedly, ten times or more. The chain combines TRBV30 with TRBJ2-2, with D possibly TRBD1 on 5 matching bases. The CDR3 consists of 15 residues. CDR1 and CDR2 from the germline V gene are GTSNPN and SVGIG (reference sequence). The V end was cut by 4 bases, the J end by 2 bases, with 14 bases between. As DNA, the CDR3 is TGTGCCTGGACAACTGGGGCGCACAACACCGGGGAGCTGTTTTTT. Translated, it gives CAWTTGAHNTGELFF.

Points on this clonotype: The junction departs from the called germline gene at one end, perhaps through a read error. The chain is built from TRBV15 and TRBJ1-6, with D tentatively TRBD1 (5 bases). This CDR3 comprises 19 residues. The germline V gene has CDR1 LNHNV and CDR2 YYDKDF (reference sequence). Here the CDR3 DNA reads TGTGCCACCAGCAGGGATGTCCAGCACCAGCGGTCAGGGAATGGGCCCCGACTCTTT. This sequence encodes CATSRDVQHQRSGNGPRLF.

At least ten counts were recorded for this clonotype. This chain connects TRBV4-3 to TRBJ2-3; 8 bases are a match to TRBD1. The CDR3 totals 13 residues. The V gene's germline CDR1 is LGHNA and CDR2 YSLEER. V lost 2 bases to trimming and J lost 5 bases; unmatched junction nucleotides: 0. The CDR3 sequence is CASSQTGGDTQYF. As DNA, the CDR3 is TGCGCCAGCAGCCAAACAGGGGGAGATACGCAGTATTTT.

This chain uses TRBV7-9 with TRBJ2-5; 10 nucleotides line up with TRBD2. Unmatched junction bases numbered 5, after V lost 1 base and J lost 3 bases. Germline-derived CDR1 and CDR2 are SEHNR and FQNEAQ (reference sequence). The CDR3 length is 16 residues. The CDR3 reads CASSLVGTSVEETQYF. CDR3 sequence (DNA): TGTGCCAGCAGCTTAGTCGGGACTAGCGTGGAAGAGACCCAGTACTTC.

The rearrangement joins TRBV4-2 to TRBJ1-6; D may be TRBD1 (5 bases). This CDR3 region has 13 residues. The germline V gene has CDR1 LGHNA and CDR2 YNFKEQ. V lost 2 bases to trimming and J lost 13 bases, with 12 bases between them. The CDR3, as DNA: TGTGCCAGCAGCCAATCCGAGGCAGGGCCCCTCCACTTT. This translates into CASSQSEAGPLHF.

The genes are TRBV15 and TRBJ2-5; 13 bases are shared with TRBD2. The CDR3 extends over 16 amino acids. The V gene's germline CDR1 is LNHNV and CDR2 YYDKDF (reference sequence). Trimming at V came to 10 bases and at J to 2 bases, leaving 10 bases not matched to a gene. Written as DNA, the CDR3 is TGTGCCAGCAGACAGACTAGCGGGGGGAATCAAGAGACCCAGTACTTC. Protein sequence: CASRQTSGGNQETQYF.

The table lists this clonotype with many counts. V and J are TRBV6-1 and TRBJ2-3, with 12 bases matching TRBD2. V was pared by 5 bases and J by 3 bases, with 3 bases of the junction left unmatched. Germline V gives CDR1 MNHNS, CDR2 SASEGT. This CDR3 is built from 15 residues. This chain's CDR3 is CASSLAGGQTDTQYF. The CDR3 DNA follows: TGTGCCAGCAGTCTAGCGGGGGGGCAAACAGATACGCAGTATTTT.

The chain links TRBV7-4 to TRBJ2-7; D may be TRBD2 (5 bases). Germline V lookup: CDR1 SGHVT, CDR2 SQSDAQ. This CDR3 region has 15 residues. With 4 bases removed from V and 9 bases from J, the gap between germline ends came to 22 bases. The CDR3 DNA sequence: TGTGCCAGCAGCTCCCACGGGGAACTGAACGATGCGCAGTACTTC. This translates into CASSSHGELNDAQYF. The whole variable domain, filled in from reference TRBV7-4 and TRBJ2-7, reads GAGVSQSPRYKVAKRGRDVALRCDSISGHVTLYWYRQTLGQGSEVLTYSQSDAQRDKSGRPSGRFSAERPERSVSTLKIQRTEQGDSAVYLCASSSHGELNDAQYFGPGTRLTVT.

The count of this clonotype is one. J is TRBJ2-2 and V is TRBV20-1; D is perhaps TRBD2 (6 bases). The V gene's germline CDR1 is DFQATT and CDR2 SNEGSKA (reference sequence). CDR3 size: 16 residues. V lost 3 bases, J lost 3 bases, and 17 bases lay in between. The CDR3 protein is CSARRQTSSDTGELFF. The CDR3 nucleotides read TGCAGTGCTAGGAGACAAACTAGCTCGGACACCGGGGAGCTGTTTTTT.

The table lists this clonotype with many counts. The chain recombines TRBV2 with TRBJ1-1; 7 positions agree with TRBD1. Losses at the gene ends were 6 bases for V and 4 bases for J; bases not matched to a gene: 11. The CDR3 is 15 amino acids. Germline V gene sequence: CDR1 SNHLY, CDR2 FYNNEI. The CDR3 DNA reads as TGTGCCAGCAGCGCAGCAGGGGGTTTGGGCACTGAAGCTTTCTTT. Translated: CASSAAGGLGTEAFF.

Points on this clonotype: One base away lies a much larger clone, so this may be a sequencing read error. The chain recombines TRBV9 with TRBJ2-1, with 9 bases identical to TRBD2. The CDR3 is 16 amino acids. Germline CDR1 and CDR2: SGDLS and YYNGEE. CDR3 nucleotides: TGTGCCAGCAGCTTAGAGGCGGGGGGGCACCTCGGTGAGCGGTTCTTC. Its protein product is CASSLEAGGHLGERFF.

V usage is TRBV5-1 and J usage is TRBJ1-4; D perhaps matches TRBD1 (6 bases). Germline loops: CDR1 SGHRS, CDR2 YFSETQ. This CDR3 is 14 amino acids long. The germline V and J ends were trimmed by 4 bases and 3 bases, with 10 bases remaining between them. This chain's CDR3 is CASSNREANEKLFF. The CDR3 nucleotides read TGCGCCAGCAGCAACAGGGAGGCTAATGAAAAACTGTTTTTT.

V usage is TRBV5-1 and J usage is TRBJ2-1; D is unclear. With 5 bases removed from V and 8 bases from J, the gap between germline ends came to 17 bases. Germline CDR1 reads SGHRS; CDR2 reads YFSETQ. This CDR3 is built from 14 residues. CDR3 residues: CASSVAAGDYEQFF. The CDR3 nucleotides are TGCGCCAGCAGTGTTGCGGCAGGAGACTATGAGCAGTTCTTC.

The chain couples TRBV6-2 or TRBV6-3 to TRBJ2-1; unclear D gene. The CDR3 sequence is 12 residues long. Trimming removed 5 bases at V and 5 bases at J, with 7 bases between. Germline V gives CDR1 MNHEY, CDR2 SVGEGT. In DNA, the CDR3 is TGTGCCAGCAGTGAGGCCAACAATGAGCAGTTCTTC. It yields the protein CASSEANNEQFF.

This clonotype was counted at least ten times. V is TRBV9 and J is TRBJ1-1; no definite D call. Trimming stripped 0 bases from V and 2 bases from J, with 23 bases between. The V gene's germline CDR1 is SGDLS and CDR2 YYNGEE. The CDR3 runs 19 residues. Here the CDR3 reads CASSVGPLGIGATNTEAFF. Written as DNA, the CDR3 is TGTGCCAGCAGCGTAGGACCGCTTGGAATTGGTGCTACAAACACTGAAGCTTTCTTT. Together with reference TRBV9 and TRBJ1-1, the CDR3 gives the full variable domain: DSGVTQTPKHLITATGQRVTLRCSPRSGDLSVYWYQQSLDQGLQFLIQYYNGEERAKGNILERFSAQQFPDLHSELNLSSLELGDSALYFCASSVGPLGIGATNTEAFFGQGTRLTVV.

CDR3 loop: CASSVRTGAAGDTQYF. The CDR3 DNA follows: TGTGCCAGCAGCGTACGGACGGGGGCCGCGGGAGATACGCAGTATTTT. The rearrangement uses TRBV9 and TRBJ2-3; D is tentatively TRBD1 or TRBD2 (6 bases each). Germline lookup yields CDR1 SGDLS and CDR2 YYNGEE. This CDR3 is built from 16 residues. Trimming removed 1 base from V and 5 bases from J, with 17 bases in between.

The rearrangement links TRBV25-1 to TRBJ2-5; 8 nucleotides line up with TRBD2. The CDR3 extends over 14 amino acids. The germline CDR1 and CDR2 sequences are MGHDK and SYGVNS. The junction had 15 bases not matched to a gene; V was cut back by 5 bases and J by 13 bases. CDR3 DNA sequence: TGTGCCAGCAGTCCTCCGGGACTAGGGGAGACGCGGTACTTC. Its protein product is CASSPPGLGETRYF.

The J gene is TRBJ2-3, the V gene TRBV7-2; D gene uncertain. Germline V gene data show CDR1 as SGHTA and CDR2 as FQGNSA. Trimming cost V 4 bases and J 9 bases, with 20 bases left between them. The CDR3 contains 15 residues. As DNA, the CDR3 is TGTGCCAGCAGCTCTGGCGAAAGGGCTACCACCACGCAGTATTTT. This encodes CASSSGERATTTQYF.